The T cell receptor (beta chain) under discussion was sequenced for a study of shared clonotypes between healthy human individuals. Overall study findings and caveats: Non-shared clonotypes were found to have lower generation probabilities than the clonotypes that were shared by all four of the sorted-subset donors.

Germline CDR1 reads SGHTA; CDR2 reads FQGTGA. V lost 4 bases, J lost 8 bases, and 12 bases lay in between. The CDR3 consists of 13 residues. As for this clone: Its antigen remains unidentified.

Here immunoSEQ multiplex PCR was the method, and the copy in TCRdb shows in-frame clones only, minus some. The repertoire has some 1 million clones, around 76% of them found once; the top ten carry around 1.5%. The sequencing sample was made of memory CD4+ T cells sorted from blood. The subset here: CD45RA-negative fraction. The clonotype was recovered from a man between 18 and 35 years old in good health. The rearrangement uses TRBV7-3 and TRBJ2-1; D not resolved. The CDR3 loop reads CASSSRVFDEQFF. The CDR3 DNA follows: TGTGCCAGCAGCTCAAGGGTGTTCGATGAGCAGTTCTTC.